This record concerns one T cell receptor (beta chain) sequence. These data belong to a study of T cells expressing NK-cell markers. Germline CDR1 MNHEY, CDR2 SVGAGI. The CDR3 has 13 residues. TCRdb reprocessed the 5' RACE reads and keeps a single row for each CDR3 protein, giving no DNA. In all, the sample yields some 110,000 distinct CDR3 sequences. The chain carries TRBV6-5 and TRBJ2-3; the TCRdb call, TRBD1, lacks DNA for checking. The specimen sequenced was blood T cells: a sorted CD56 or NKG2C T cell subset, CD4+ or CD8+ T cells, or bulk PBMC T cells (not recorded which). The clonotype comes from a woman aged 18 to 75 in good health. CDR3: CASSYSGADTQYF.